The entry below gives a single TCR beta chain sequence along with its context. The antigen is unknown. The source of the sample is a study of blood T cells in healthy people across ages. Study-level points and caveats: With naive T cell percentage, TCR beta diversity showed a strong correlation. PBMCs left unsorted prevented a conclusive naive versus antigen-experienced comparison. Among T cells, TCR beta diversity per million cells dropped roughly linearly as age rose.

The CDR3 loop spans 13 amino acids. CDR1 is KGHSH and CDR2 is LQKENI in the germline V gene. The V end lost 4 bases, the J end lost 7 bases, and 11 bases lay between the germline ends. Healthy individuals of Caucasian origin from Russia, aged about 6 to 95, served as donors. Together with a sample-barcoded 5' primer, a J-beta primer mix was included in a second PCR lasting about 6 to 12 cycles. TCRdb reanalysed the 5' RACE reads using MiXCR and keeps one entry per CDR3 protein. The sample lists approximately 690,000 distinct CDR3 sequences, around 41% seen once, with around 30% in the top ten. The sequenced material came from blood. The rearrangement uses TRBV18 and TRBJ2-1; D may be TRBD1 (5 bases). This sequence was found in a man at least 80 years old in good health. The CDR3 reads CASSLQGDNEQFF. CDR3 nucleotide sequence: TGTGCCAGCTCACTCCAAGGGGATAATGAGCAGTTCTTC.